This T cell receptor beta chain was recorded in a study of blood T cell repertoires in COVID-19 (TCRdb year 2020). About the study as a whole: Collaborator samples came from the United States, Italy and Spain and covered acute and convalescent phases of COVID-19. The repertoires were released in a freely available public database intended as a resource for research on the immune response to SARS-CoV-2. Samples came from the ongoing ImmuneRACE study (first 160 participants) plus 1,254 subjects from 6 global collaborators. HLA class I and class II types, where available, came from metadata supplied by the sample provider rather than from assay-based typing. The prospective study material was composed of cDNA or gDNA derived from T cells, B-cell-depleted T cells, or PBMCs. The dataset comprised deeply sampled blood TCRbeta repertoires from subjects exposed to, actively infected with, or recovered from COVID-19. The sample metadata nearly always contained a de-identified subject ID, COVID-19 status, age in years and sex. Study-wide findings and limitations: The quantity of clinical and demographic metadata differed by source and by participant and was supplied without curation.

Comment on this clone: It lacks a known antigen. Nothing much larger sits one base from this clone, and base qualities are not available.

TCRbeta CDR3 regions were amplified from genomic DNA using the immunoSEQ Assay, a bias-controlled multiplex PCR. Processing in the source paper ran as follows. Nucleated cell counts per sample were estimated from amplification of reference gene primers within the assay. Sequence reads were collapsed and filtered to measure the absolute abundance of every unique TCRbeta CDR3 rearrangement. Productive Simpson clonality was computed per sample as the square root of Simpson's diversity index over productive rearrangements. TCRdb's version of the immuneACCESS table is confined to in-frame rearrangements and falls short of the full clone set. An unresolved V gene accounts for under half of the shortfall where checked; the remainder is of unknown origin. The V and J calls and the clone size are those of that table, but D and trimming were determined from the DNA. The sample records 130,000 to 150,000 clones, approximately 80% of which are singletons. The top ten hold 10% to 15% of the sample.

Collaborating institutions collected whole blood in K2EDTA tubes following their own protocols. For TCRbeta analysis, collaborator samples were shipped as frozen whole blood, as isolated PBMCs, or as DNA extracted from either sample type. The receptor was isolated from a man in his sixties with active or convalescent COVID-19. The sequencing input was peripheral blood.

The CDR3 region: CASSVSFSGYEQYF. The nucleotides are TGTGCCAGCAGCGTTTCCTTCTCAGGGTACGAGCAGTACTTC. The V gene is TRBV9 and the J gene is TRBJ2-7; the D gene is possibly TRBD1, with 5 bases matching. From its cysteine to its phenylalanine, the CDR3 spans 14 amino acids. The DNA shown is the 42-base CDR3, in frame from base 1. The V end loses 2 bases and the J end loses 4 bases, and a stretch of 13 bases separates them. CDR1 and CDR2, looked up from the germline V gene, are SGDLS and YYNGEE.